This TCR beta chain was identified in a study of CD8+CD57+ T cells in acquired aplastic anemia. TCR beta VDJ and CDR3 profiling used genomic DNA as template. TCRdb independently ran MiXCR on the reads; one entry per CDR3 protein. In the table there are about 110,000 distinct CDR3 sequences, 51% of which are singletons. Study-wide results and caveats: The study identified more than 25 CD8+ CDR3 sequences shared by patients and controls.

The CDR3 contains 12 residues. Germline lookup yields CDR1 SGHTA and CDR2 FQGNSA. V shed 11 bases and J shed 4 bases, with 12 bases lying between them. This clonotype was counted many times. The antigen remains unidentified. The chain combines TRBV7-2 with TRBJ1-5; D is undetermined. The sequenced sample consisted of sorted CD4+, CD8+, or CD8+CD57+ T cells (not recorded which) from PBMCs. This TCR was sampled from a human donor in good health, serving as a control. CDR3 region: CASGDPNQPQHF. In DNA form, the CDR3 reads TGTGCCTCGGGAGACCCTAATCAGCCCCAGCATTTT.